This entry describes one T cell receptor (beta chain). Its antigen specificity is not known. Germline is not matched at one junction end, which may reflect a read error. Profiling of TCR beta VDJ combinations and CDR3 sequences used genomic DNA as the template. An Illumina HiSeq 2000 was used for TCR repertoire sequencing. As for the original processing: Repertoire assessment relied on Simpson's diversity index, CDR3 size and DJ length profiles, and TRBV/TRBJ rearrangement plots. The most abundant DNA sequence in the deep sequencing data was taken as the immunodominant clone. CDR3 amino acid sequences were screened for sharing across subjects and compared with published repertoires and the VDJdb database. TCRdb reran the public reads through fastp at Q25 and MiXCR, keeping productive beta chains. Each entry merges the rows of one CDR3 protein and shows their most common DNA and genes. The V and J calls here are based on TCRdb, not the publication. The sample table holds roughly 160,000 distinct CDR3 sequences, of which 45% to 55% were seen once. In total, the top ten clones hold approximately 3% of the sample.

Patients chosen for sequencing had shown expansion of CD8+CD57+ cells by flow cytometry. Severe acquired aplastic anemia was diagnosed in all patients according to International Study of Aplastic Anemia and Agranulocytosis and Camitta criteria. No patient had received any therapy when blood was sampled. In the study, sorted CD4+ and CD8+ blood T cells from patients with severe aplastic anemia and from healthy subjects underwent deep sequencing of TCR repertoires. In the USA, patient enrollment took place under clinicaltrials.gov protocols 00001620, 01623167, 00001397, 00071045, 00081523 and 00961064. Ficoll-Paque density gradient centrifugation was used to isolate peripheral blood mononuclear cells. Before DNA extraction, CD4+ and CD8+ T cells were sorted by FACS or by magnetic beads. The data originate from a study of CD8+CD57+ T cells in acquired aplastic anemia (dated by TCRdb to 2016 to 2018). About the investigation overall: Extracted DNA from sorted CD4+ and CD8+ cells averaged around 3.2 ug, ranging from roughly 0.19 to 27.4 ug. CD8+CD57+ expansion was defined as a frequency above the mean frequency observed in healthy subjects.

CDR1 and CDR2 are drawn from the germline V gene (reference sequence): SSHAT, FNYEAQ. Measured from the cysteine to the phenylalanine, the CDR3 is 14 residues long. The entry retains the CDR3 DNA only, 42 bases that are in frame from base 1. What the study reported, not specific to this receptor: Although 25 to 30 CD8+ CDR3 sequences were shared by patients and controls, these sequences appeared highly expressed in patients and within the immunodominant clones of patients. No significant difference in CD8+ Simpson's diversity was found between patients and healthy controls (P=0.060).

The source is a human donor with aplastic anemia. Recombination connected TRBV7-7 to TRBJ2-1, with the D assignment possibly TRBD1 or TRBD2, given 5 matching bases for each. The sample was sorted CD4+, CD8+, or CD8+CD57+ T cells (not recorded which) from PBMCs. The nucleotides read TGTGCTAGCAGCTCAGGGACGTCGGACAATGAGCAGTTCTTC. Protein translation: CASSSGTSDNEQFF.